These T cell receptor beta chains were read from a single sample in a study of blood T cell repertoires in COVID-19. Assay used: immunoSEQ multiplex PCR; TCRdb lists only in-frame clones, some missing. This table has about 250,000 clones, roughly nine tenths appearing once. The sequencing sample was made of peripheral blood. Source of these receptors: a woman aged 40-49 years who had recovered from COVID-19. Each CDR3 is given with its conserved first and last residue. The order of the fields is J gene, V gene, D gene, clone size, CDR3 DNA, CDR3 protein. The D gene is left open where the match is weak. Expanded clones get a size class; other rows say once, few or many, or leave the size out.

TRBJ2-2	TRBV6-5	-	-	TGTGCCAGCAGTTACGGGCAGGACACCGGGGAGCTGTTTTTT	CASSYGQDTGELFF
TRBJ2-3	TRBV9	-	-	TGTGCCAGCAGCGCATACACGTCGTCCGGCACAGATACGCAGTATTTT	CASSAYTSSGTDTQYF
TRBJ2-5	TRBV3-1/TRBV3-2	TRBD2	-	TGTGCCAGCAGCCCGAGCGGGAAGGAGACCCAGTACTTC	CASSPSGKETQYF
TRBJ2-1	TRBV5-1	-	-	TGCGCCAGCAGCTTGGGTCGGGGAGTTGGTACAGCGGTTGGGCTAGCCTTATATGAGCAGTTCTTC	CASSLGRGVGTAVGLALYEQFF
TRBJ2-7	TRBV18	TRBD1	-	TGTGCCAGCTCACCAAAGGGACAGAACTACGAGCAGTACTTC	CASSPKGQNYEQYF
TRBJ1-4	TRBV28	TRBD1	-	TGTGCCAGCAGTTCCGGGACAGCCTCTAATGAAAAACTGTTTTTT	CASSSGTASNEKLFF
TRBJ2-7	TRBV18	-	-	TGTGCCAGCTCACCAAACACGGAGCCTCTCTACGAGCAGTACTTC	CASSPNTEPLYEQYF
TRBJ2-5	TRBV5-1	-	-	TGCGCCAGCAGCCCGCTTACCGGGGGGCCCCAAGAGACCCAGTACTTC	CASSPLTGGPQETQYF
TRBJ2-6	TRBV7-2	-	-	TGTGCCAGCAGCTTAGTGGCAGGGCGGATATCTGGGGCCAACGTCCTGACTTTC	CASSLVAGRISGANVLTF
TRBJ1-1	TRBV28	-	-	TGTGCCAGCAGCCCACCCGGGGGTTGGGGGAACACTGAAGCTTTCTTT	CASSPPGGWGNTEAFF
TRBJ2-5	TRBV11-3	TRBD2	-	TGTGCCAGCAGCCGCGGACTAGCGGGAGGGAGGTACCAAGAGACCCAGTACTTC	CASSRGLAGGRYQETQYF
TRBJ1-1	TRBV14	-	-	TGTGCCAGCAGCCAAGGTTGGGGGGGCTCCACTGAAGCTTTCTTT	CASSQGWGGSTEAFF
TRBJ1-1	TRBV7-3	-	-	TGTGCCAGCAGCCCCACTAATGGAGGGTACACTGAAGCTTTCTTT	CASSPTNGGYTEAFF
TRBJ2-5	TRBV5-6	-	-	TGTGCCAGCAGCTTAACGAGGGAACTCAAGACCCAGTACTTC	CASSLTRELKTQYF
TRBJ2-7	TRBV27	TRBD2	-	TGTGCCAGCAGTTCCCTTGGGACTAGCGGGGCCTACGAGCAGTACTTC	CASSSLGTSGAYEQYF
TRBJ2-7	TRBV19	-	-	TGTGCCAGTAGTAGTCTGGCCCAAACAGGGTTCGAGCAGTACTTC	CASSSLAQTGFEQYF
TRBJ1-5	TRBV11-2	-	-	TGTGCCAGCAGCTTTGAACAGGGTCAGCCCCAGCATTTT	CASSFEQGQPQHF
TRBJ1-4	TRBV28	-	-	TGTGCCAGCAGGCGACAGGACAATGAAAAACTGTTTTTT	CASRRQDNEKLFF
TRBJ2-6	TRBV11-2	-	-	TGTGCCAGCAGCAATGCAGCGAGGTCTGGGGCCAACGTCCTGACTTTC	CASSNAARSGANVLTF
TRBJ1-1	TRBV5-4	TRBD1	-	TGTGCCAGCAGCCCGGGACAGCGGTACACTGAAGCTTTCTTT	CASSPGQRYTEAFF
TRBJ2-7	TRBV18	-	once	TGTGCCAGCTCACCAAGGCGGGTCGACGAGCAGTACTTC	CASSPRRVDEQYF
TRBJ1-5	TRBV10-3	-	few	TGTGCCATCAGTGCGGCGGCAGCCAGTACCAATCAGCCCCAGCATTTT	CAISAAAASTNQPQHF
TRBJ2-1	TRBV3-1/TRBV3-2	TRBD2	-	TGTGCCAGCACCAAAGGGACTAGCGGATACAATGAGCAGTTCTTC	CASTKGTSGYNEQFF
TRBJ2-7	TRBV7-6	TRBD2	few	TGTGCCAGCAGCTTAGGTTCACTAGCGGGCGGAACCTACGAGCAGTACTTC	CASSLGSLAGGTYEQYF
TRBJ2-5	TRBV6-2/TRBV6-3	-	-	TGTGCCAGCAGTTACATCGGGGGTCCTCTACAAGAGACCCAGTACTTC	CASSYIGGPLQETQYF
TRBJ1-1	TRBV6-5	TRBD1	-	TGTGCCAGCAGTCACGGGGGACAGGTGAACACTGAAGCTTTCTTT	CASSHGGQVNTEAFF
TRBJ1-6	TRBV6-5	TRBD1	-	TGTGCCAGCAGTTCGGGACAGCTGAATTCACCCCTCCACTTT	CASSSGQLNSPLHF
TRBJ2-1	TRBV27	-	-	TGTGCCAGCAGTTCCAACTACAATGAGCAGTTCTTC	CASSSNYNEQFF
TRBJ2-5	TRBV5-1	-	-	TGCGCCAGCAGCTTGAGAGCAGGGGAGACCCAGTACTTC	CASSLRAGETQYF
TRBJ2-1	TRBV5-1	TRBD2	-	TGCGCCAGCAGCTCGACTAGCGGGAGCACCTACAATGAGCAGTTCTTC	CASSSTSGSTYNEQFF
TRBJ1-2	TRBV6-5	-	-	TGTGCCAGCAGTTACCTGGGGCAGAAGGGCTACACCTTC	CASSYLGQKGYTF
TRBJ2-2	TRBV18	-	-	TGTGCCAGCTCACCACTCCAGGCAGGGGACGTGGGGGAGCTGTTTTTT	CASSPLQAGDVGELFF
TRBJ2-6	TRBV5-6	TRBD2	-	TGTGCCAGCAGCTCCCCGGGACTAGCGGGAGTCGGTGGGGCCAACGTCCTGACTTTC	CASSSPGLAGVGGANVLTF
TRBJ1-4	TRBV7-9	TRBD1	-	TGTGCCAGCAGCTTGACAGGGGGAAGTGAAAAACTGTTTTTT	CASSLTGGSEKLFF
TRBJ2-3	TRBV28	TRBD2	-	TGTGCCAGCAGTCGTAGCGGGGGTTCCACAGATACGCAGTATTTT	CASSRSGGSTDTQYF
TRBJ1-2	TRBV28	-	-	TGTGCCAGCAGTTTTTTGGGGGCCTATGGCTACACCTTC	CASSFLGAYGYTF
TRBJ2-2	TRBV11-2	-	-	TGTGCCAGCAGCTTAGGTACTAAACGAGGCACCGGGGAGCTGTTTTTT	CASSLGTKRGTGELFF
TRBJ2-2	TRBV5-1	TRBD1	-	TGCGCCAGCAGCTTGGCCGCAGGGGGCTCCGGGGAGCTGTTTTTT	CASSLAAGGSGELFF
TRBJ1-5	TRBV19	-	-	TGTGCCAGTGATTCGGGGGACGGCGGCAATCAGCCCCAGCATTTT	CASDSGDGGNQPQHF
TRBJ2-3	TRBV7-5	-	-	TGTGCCAGAAGCTTAGTGCGGGAGAGCACAGATACGCAGTATTTT	CARSLVRESTDTQYF
TRBJ2-3	TRBV5-1	TRBD2	-	TGCGCCAGCAGCTCCCCGGGACTAGATTTCGATACGCAGTATTTT	CASSSPGLDFDTQYF
TRBJ2-3	TRBV24-1	-	-	TGTGCCACCAGTGATTCTCCGACTCGCGCAGATACGCAGTATTTT	CATSDSPTRADTQYF